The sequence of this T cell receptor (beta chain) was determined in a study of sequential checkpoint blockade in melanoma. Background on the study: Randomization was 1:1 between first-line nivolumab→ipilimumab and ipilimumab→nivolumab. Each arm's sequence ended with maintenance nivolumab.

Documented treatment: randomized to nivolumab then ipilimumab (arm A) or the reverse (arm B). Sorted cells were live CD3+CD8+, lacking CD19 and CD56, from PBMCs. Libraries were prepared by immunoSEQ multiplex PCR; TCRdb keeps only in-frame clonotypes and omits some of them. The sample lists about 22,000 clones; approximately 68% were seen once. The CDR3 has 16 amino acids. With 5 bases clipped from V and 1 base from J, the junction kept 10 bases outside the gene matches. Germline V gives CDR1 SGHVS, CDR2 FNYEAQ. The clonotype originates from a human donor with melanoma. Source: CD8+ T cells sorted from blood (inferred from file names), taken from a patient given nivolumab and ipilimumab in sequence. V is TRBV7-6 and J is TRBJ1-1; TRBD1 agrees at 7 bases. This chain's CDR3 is CASSQVQGSSNTEAFF. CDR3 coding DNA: TGTGCCAGCAGCCAAGTACAGGGGTCATCGAACACTGAAGCTTTCTTT.